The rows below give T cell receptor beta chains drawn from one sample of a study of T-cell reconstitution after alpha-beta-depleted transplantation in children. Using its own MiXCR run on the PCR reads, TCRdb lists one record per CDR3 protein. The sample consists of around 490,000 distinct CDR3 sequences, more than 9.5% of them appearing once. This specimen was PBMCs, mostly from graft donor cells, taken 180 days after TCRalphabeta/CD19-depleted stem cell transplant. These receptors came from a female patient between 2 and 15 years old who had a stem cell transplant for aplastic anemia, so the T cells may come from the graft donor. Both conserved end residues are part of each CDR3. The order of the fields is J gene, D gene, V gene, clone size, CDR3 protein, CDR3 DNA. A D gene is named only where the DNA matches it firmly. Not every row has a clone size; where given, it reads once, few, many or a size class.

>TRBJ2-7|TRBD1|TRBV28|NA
CASSPGQAFRYEQYF
TGTGCCAGCAGTCCGGGACAGGCTTTTAGGTACGAGCAGTACTTC
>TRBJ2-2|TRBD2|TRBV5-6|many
CASSLGLASTGELFF
TGTGCCAGCAGCTTGGGACTAGCGTCGACCGGGGAGCTGTTTTTT
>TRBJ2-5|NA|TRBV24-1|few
CATSDPDISRETQYF
TGTGCCACCAGTGACCCGGACATCTCACGGGAGACCCAGTACTTC
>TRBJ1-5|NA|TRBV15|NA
CATAPPGLGNQPQHF
TGTGCCACCGCTCCGCCGGGATTAGGCAATCAGCCCCAGCATTTT
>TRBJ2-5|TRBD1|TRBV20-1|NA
CSARHRGVRETQYF
TGCAGTGCTAGGCACAGGGGCGTTCGGGAGACCCAGTACTTC
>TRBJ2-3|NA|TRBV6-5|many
CASSYRSGTDTQYF
TGTGCCAGCAGTTACCGCTCCGGGACAGATACGCAGTATTTT
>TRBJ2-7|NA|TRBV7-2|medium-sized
CASSLNWGAHPGEQYF
TGTGCCAGCAGCTTAAATTGGGGGGCGCACCCGGGGGAGCAGTACTTC
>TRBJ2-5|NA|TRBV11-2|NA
CASSLGEFMGASQETHYF
TGTGCCAGCAGCTTAGGGGAGTTTATGGGGGCGTCCCAAGAGACCCATTACTTC
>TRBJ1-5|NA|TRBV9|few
CASSVGEDRARNQPQHF
TGTGCCAGCAGCGTAGGTGAAGATAGGGCGAGGAATCAGCCCCAGCATTTT
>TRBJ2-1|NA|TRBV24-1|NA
CATSGIGGYNEQFF
TGTGCCACCAGTGGCATAGGGGGCTACAATGAGCAGTTCTTC
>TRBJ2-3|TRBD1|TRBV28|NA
CASSFDRAPGTDTQYF
TGTGCCAGCAGTTTTGACAGGGCGCCCGGCACAGATACGCAGTATTTT
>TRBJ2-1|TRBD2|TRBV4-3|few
CASSQVGLAGQLNEQFF
TGCGCCAGCAGCCAAGTTGGGCTAGCGGGACAGCTGAATGAGCAGTTCTTC
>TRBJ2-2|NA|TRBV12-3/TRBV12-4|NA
CARMRTGWTGELFF
TGTGCCCGCATGAGAACAGGGTGGACCGGGGAGCTGTTTTTT
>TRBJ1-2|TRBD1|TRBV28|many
CASTPDRGSSGYTF
TGTGCCAGCACCCCGGACAGGGGGAGTAGTGGCTACACCTTC
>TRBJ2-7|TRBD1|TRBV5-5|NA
CASSIWTGTYEQYF
TGTGCCAGCAGCATCTGGACAGGTACCTACGAGCAGTACTTC
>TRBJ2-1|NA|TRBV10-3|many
CAISPVGGPWDEQFF
TGTGCCATCAGTCCCGTGGGGGGCCCGTGGGATGAGCAGTTCTTC
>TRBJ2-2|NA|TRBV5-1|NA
CASSLKHGADTGELFF
TGCGCCAGCAGCCTGAAGCACGGGGCGGACACCGGGGAGCTGTTTTTT
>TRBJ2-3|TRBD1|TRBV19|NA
CASSPTGAKDTQYF
TGTGCCAGTAGCCCGACAGGGGCGAAAGATACGCAGTATTTT
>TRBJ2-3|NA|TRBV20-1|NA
CSAFHQGTQYF
TGCAGTGCCTTCCACCAGGGTACGCAGTATTTT
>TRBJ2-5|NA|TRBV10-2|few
CASRNPGGPYF
TGCGCCAGCAGGAATCCGGGGGGCCCATACTTC
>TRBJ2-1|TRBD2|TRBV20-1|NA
CSARGSGRASNEQFF
TGCAGTGCTAGAGGTAGCGGGAGGGCCTCCAATGAGCAGTTCTTC
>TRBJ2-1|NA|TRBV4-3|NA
CASSQGLRGQSTYNEQFF
TGCGCCAGCAGCCAAGGTCTTCGTGGACAGAGCACCTACAATGAGCAGTTCTTC
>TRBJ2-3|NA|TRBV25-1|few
CASSDARGTTDTQYF
TGTGCCAGCAGTGACGCCCGGGGGACAACAGATACGCAGTATTTT
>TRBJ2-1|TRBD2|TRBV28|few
CASSSPGLATINEQFF
TGTGCCAGCAGTTCTCCGGGACTAGCGACTATAAATGAGCAGTTCTTC
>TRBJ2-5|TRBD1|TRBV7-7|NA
CASSLGGTGRAETQYF
TGTGCCAGCAGCTTAGGCGGGACAGGCCGAGCGGAGACCCAGTACTTC
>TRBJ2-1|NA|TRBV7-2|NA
CASSLVIGAGDYNEQFF
TGTGCCAGCAGCTTAGTGATTGGGGCAGGGGATTACAATGAGCAGTTCTTC
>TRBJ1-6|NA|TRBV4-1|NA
CASSQGGGGPRDSPLHF
TGCGCCAGCAGCCAAGGGGGAGGTGGCCCGAGGGATTCACCCCTCCACTTT
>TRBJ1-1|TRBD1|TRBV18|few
CASSALQGTEAFF
TGTGCCAGCTCAGCCTTACAGGGGACTGAAGCTTTCTTT
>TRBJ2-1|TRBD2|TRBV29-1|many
CSVVMRGSSYNEQFF
TGCAGCGTTGTTATGCGGGGGAGCTCCTACAATGAGCAGTTCTTC
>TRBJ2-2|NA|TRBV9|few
CASTGRAGELFF
TGTGCCAGCACCGGAAGGGCCGGGGAGCTGTTTTTT
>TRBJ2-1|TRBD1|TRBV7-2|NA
CASSLAGQGHNEQFF
TGTGCCAGCAGCTTGGCGGGACAGGGCCACAATGAGCAGTTCTTC
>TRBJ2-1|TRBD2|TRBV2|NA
CASSPELAGGRSEQFF
TGTGCCAGCAGTCCGGAACTAGCGGGAGGGAGAAGTGAGCAGTTCTTC
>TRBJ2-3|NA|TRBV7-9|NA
CASSGIARLTDTQYF
TGTGCCAGCAGTGGAATAGCGAGACTCACAGATACGCAGTATTTT
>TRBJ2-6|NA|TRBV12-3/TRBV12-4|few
CASSFRAGGANVLTF
TGTGCCAGCAGTTTCAGGGCTGGTGGGGCCAACGTCCTGACTTTC
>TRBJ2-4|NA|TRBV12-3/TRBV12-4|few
CASRVEQGNIQYF
TGTGCCAGCAGAGTCGAACAGGGAAACATTCAGTACTTC
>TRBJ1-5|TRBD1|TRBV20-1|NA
CSASPDRGNWQPQHF
TGCAGTGCTAGCCCGGACAGGGGGAATTGGCAGCCCCAGCATTTT
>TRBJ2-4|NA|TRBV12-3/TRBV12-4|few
CASSLALGGPSAKNIQYF
TGTGCCAGCAGTTTAGCCCTCGGGGGCCCATCGGCCAAAAACATTCAGTACTTC
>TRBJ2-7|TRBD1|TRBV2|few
CASSDYRGTDEQYF
TGTGCCAGCAGTGACTACAGGGGGACGGACGAGCAGTACTTC
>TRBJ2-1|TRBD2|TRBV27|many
CASGGGLAAYNEQFF
TGTGCCAGCGGTGGAGGGCTAGCGGCCTACAATGAGCAGTTCTTC
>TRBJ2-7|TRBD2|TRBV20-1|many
CSATGSGTLYEQYF
TGCAGTGCTACAGGGAGCGGGACTCTCTACGAGCAGTACTTC
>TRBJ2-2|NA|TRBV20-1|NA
CSARARTAGELFF
TGCAGTGCTAGAGCTCGGACGGCCGGGGAGCTGTTTTTT
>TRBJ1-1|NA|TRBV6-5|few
CASSYTWGTEAFF
TGTGCCAGCAGTTACACGTGGGGCACTGAAGCTTTCTTT
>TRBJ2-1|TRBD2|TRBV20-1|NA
CSARFLAGVRWYNDQFF
TGCAGTGCTAGGTTTCTAGCGGGAGTTAGGTGGTACAATGACCAGTTCTTC
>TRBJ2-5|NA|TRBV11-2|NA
CASSWPRRGETQYF
TGTGCCAGCAGCTGGCCGCGGCGCGGGGAGACCCAGTACTTC
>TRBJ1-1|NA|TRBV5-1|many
CASSPDSGRRFKEAFF
TGCGCCAGCAGCCCAGATTCGGGCCGGAGGTTTAAGGAAGCTTTCTTT
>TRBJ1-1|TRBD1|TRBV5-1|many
CASSFDRVNTEAFF
TGCGCCAGCAGCTTCGACAGGGTGAACACTGAAGCTTTCTTT
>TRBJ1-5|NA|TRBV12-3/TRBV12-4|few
CASSLRPQPQHF
TGTGCCAGCAGTTTACGGCCCCAGCCCCAGCATTTT
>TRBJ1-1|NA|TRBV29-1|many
CSVELRGMNTEAFF
TGCAGCGTTGAATTACGGGGGATGAACACTGAAGCTTTCTTT
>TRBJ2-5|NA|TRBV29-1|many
CSGFEGSETQYF
TGCAGCGGCTTCGAGGGCTCGGAGACCCAGTACTTC
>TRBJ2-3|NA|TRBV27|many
CASSLVLETDTQYF
TGTGCCAGCAGTTTAGTACTAGAGACAGATACGCAGTATTTT
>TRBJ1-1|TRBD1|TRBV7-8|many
CASSFLKGAIDTEAFF
TGTGCCAGCAGCTTTCTAAAGGGGGCGATCGACACTGAAGCTTTCTTT
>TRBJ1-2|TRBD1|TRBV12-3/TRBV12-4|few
CASSKTGGYYGYTF
TGTGCCAGCAGTAAGACAGGGGGCTACTATGGCTACACCTTC
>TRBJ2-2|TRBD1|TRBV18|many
CASSKDRDTGELFF
TGTGCCAGCTCAAAGGACAGGGACACCGGGGAGCTGTTTTTT
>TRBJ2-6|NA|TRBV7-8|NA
CASSFQAGSGANVLTF
TGTGCCAGCAGCTTTCAGGCAGGATCTGGGGCCAACGTCCTGACTTTC
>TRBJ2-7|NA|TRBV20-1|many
CSASSGGGREEQYF
TGCAGTGCTAGTTCAGGGGGGGGACGCGAGGAGCAGTACTTC